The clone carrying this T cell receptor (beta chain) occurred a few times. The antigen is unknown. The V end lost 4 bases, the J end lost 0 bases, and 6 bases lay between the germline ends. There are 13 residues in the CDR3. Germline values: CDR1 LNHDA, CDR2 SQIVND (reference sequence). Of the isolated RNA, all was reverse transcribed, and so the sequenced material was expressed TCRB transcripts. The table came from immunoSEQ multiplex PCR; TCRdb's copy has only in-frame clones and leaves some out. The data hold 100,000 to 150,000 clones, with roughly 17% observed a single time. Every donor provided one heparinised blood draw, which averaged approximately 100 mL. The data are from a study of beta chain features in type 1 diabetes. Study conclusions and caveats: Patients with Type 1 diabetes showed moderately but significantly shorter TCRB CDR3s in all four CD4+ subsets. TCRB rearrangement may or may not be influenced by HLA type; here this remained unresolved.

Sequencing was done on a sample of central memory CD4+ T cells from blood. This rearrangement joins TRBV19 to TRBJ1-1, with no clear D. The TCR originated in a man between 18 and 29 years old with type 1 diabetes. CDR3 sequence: CASSSAVNTEAFF. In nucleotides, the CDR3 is TGTGCCAGTAGTAGCGCGGTGAACACTGAAGCTTTCTTT. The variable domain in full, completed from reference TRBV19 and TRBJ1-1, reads DGGITQSPKYLFRKEGQNVTLSCEQNLNHDAMYWYRQDPGQGLRLIYYSQIVNDFQKGDIAEGYSVSREKKESFPLTVTSAQKNPTAFYLCASSSAVNTEAFFGQGTRLTVV.